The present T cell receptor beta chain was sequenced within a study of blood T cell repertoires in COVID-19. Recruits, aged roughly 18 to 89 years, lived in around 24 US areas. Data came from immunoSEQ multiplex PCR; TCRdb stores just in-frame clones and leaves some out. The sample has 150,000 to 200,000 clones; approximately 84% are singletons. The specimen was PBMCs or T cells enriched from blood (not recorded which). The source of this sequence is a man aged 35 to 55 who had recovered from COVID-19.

The CDR3 region is CASSQPGTGKDHGYTF. The CDR3 DNA reads as TGCGCCAGCAGCCAGCCCGGGACAGGGAAGGATCATGGCTACACCTTC. The V gene is TRBV4-1, the J gene TRBJ1-2, with 9 nucleotides matching TRBD1. Germline assignment: CDR1 MGHRA and CDR2 YSYEKL. The CDR3 consists of 16 residues. V lost 3 bases and J lost 6; bases outside the gene matches: 11.